This TCR beta chain comes out of a study of OX40 agonist ivuxolimab in advanced cancers. V was trimmed by 8 bases and J by 5 bases, leaving 9 bases between them. CDR1 and CDR2 (germline): SNHLY, FYNNEI. The CDR3 totals 11 residues. Some clones are missing from TCRdb's copy, which holds only in-frame ones; the method was immunoSEQ multiplex PCR. This table has 60,000 or so clones, roughly nine tenths appearing once. The sample consisted of CD4+ or CD8+ T cells sorted from blood, taken in a trial of the OX40 agonist ivuxolimab. The chain is built from TRBV2 and TRBJ2-5; D remains ambiguous. The source is an adult with an advanced solid tumor such as melanoma, head and neck, liver or kidney cancer. CDR3 residues: CASCQRETQYF. The CDR3 bases are TGTGCCAGCTGCCAACGGGAGACCCAGTACTTC.